Following are 15 T cell receptor beta chains from one sample sequenced in a study of blood T cell repertoires in COVID-19. Libraries were prepared by immunoSEQ multiplex PCR; TCRdb keeps only in-frame clonotypes and omits some of them. The profile covers about 120,000 clones, with about 80% appearing a single time and approximately 8.1% taken by the ten largest. Sequenced: peripheral blood. All receptors derive from a woman in her 40s with acute or convalescent COVID-19.

This clone showed up just a few times. J is TRBJ2-3 and V is TRBV29-1, with 7 bases matching TRBD2. The CDR3 length is 14 residues. The germline gives CDR1 SQVTM, CDR2 ANQGSEA. V was pared by 4 bases and J by 4 bases, with 8 bases of the junction left unmatched. The chain's CDR3 is CSVVDGGSADTQYF. The CDR3 region has the DNA TGCAGCGTTGTGGACGGGGGGTCCGCAGATACGCAGTATTTT.

This clone was detected only a few times. The chain carries TRBV7-2 and TRBJ2-7; the match to TRBD2 covers 10 bases. The J segment lost 6 bases and the V segment lost 5 bases, leaving 19 bases of the junction unmatched. The CDR3 is 18 amino acids. Germline CDR1 reads SGHTA; CDR2 reads FQGNSA. The CDR3 nucleotides are TGTGCCAGCAGCCCCCGGCCAGGACTAGCGGATAATGGTAGCGAGCAGTACTTC. As protein: CASSPRPGLADNGSEQYF.

V gene TRBV5-1 combines with J gene TRBJ1-4; 9 nucleotides align to TRBD1. In germline, CDR1 is SGHRS, CDR2 YFSETQ. This CDR3 has 15 amino acids. J gave up 8 bases and V 3 bases, and 8 bases lay outside the gene matches. CDR3 in DNA: TGCGCCAGCAGCTCCACCGGGACAGGGACCGAAAAACTGTTTTTT. Translated, it gives CASSSTGTGTEKLFF.

The chain carries TRBV11-3 and TRBJ2-3; 9 bases fit TRBD2. The J segment lost 6 bases and the V segment lost 4 bases, leaving 8 bases of the junction unmatched. CDR1 and CDR2 (germline): SGHNT, YENEEA. This CDR3 region has 15 residues. The CDR3 here is CASSYSGLAGDTQYF. In nucleotides, the CDR3 is TGTGCCAGCAGCTACTCCGGGCTAGCGGGGGATACGCAGTATTTT. The full variable domain, its missing parts supplied by reference TRBV11-3 and TRBJ2-3, is EAGVVQSPRYKIIEKKQPVAFWCNPISGHNTLYWYLQNLGQGPELLIRYENEEAVDDSQLPKDRFSAERLKGVDSTLKIQPAELGDSAVYLCASSYSGLAGDTQYFGPGTRLTVL.

This clone is a singleton in its sample. The chain combines TRBV7-9 with TRBJ1-1, with a weak D call TRBD1 (5 bases). Germline V gene data show CDR1 as SEHNR and CDR2 as FQNEAQ (reference sequence). This CDR3 comprises 12 residues. V lost 3 bases to trimming and J lost 5 bases, with 7 bases between them. For the CDR3, the DNA is TGTGCCAGCAGCTTTAAGGGGACTGAAGCTTTCTTT. Its protein is CASSFKGTEAFF.

The genes are TRBV5-8 and TRBJ2-5, with 8 bases matching TRBD1. Trimming at V came to 5 bases and at J to 4 bases, leaving 10 bases not matched to a gene. In germline, CDR1 is SGHTS, CDR2 YDEGEE. This CDR3 contains 15 residues. The CDR3: CASSLTGVATETQYF. The CDR3 nucleotides are TGTGCCAGCAGTCTGACAGGGGTAGCCACAGAGACCCAGTACTTC. The full variable domain, rest sourced from reference TRBV5-8 and TRBJ2-5, is EAGVTQSPTHLIKTRGQQATLRCSPISGHTSVYWYQQALGLGLQFLLWYDEGEERNRGNFPPRFSGRQFPNYSSELNVNALELEDSALYLCASSLTGVATETQYFGPGTRLLVL.

This chain uses TRBV18 with TRBJ1-1; 8 bases match TRBD1. The CDR3 extends over 14 amino acids. The J segment lost 1 base and the V segment lost 4 bases, leaving 2 bases of the junction unmatched. Per germline, CDR1 KGHSH and CDR2 LQKENI. CDR3 sequence (DNA): TGTGCCAGCTCACGACAGGGGACGAACACTGAAGCTTTCTTT. Residues: CASSRQGTNTEAFF.

The rearrangement links TRBV6-5 to TRBJ2-7; 10 bases are a match to TRBD2. The CDR3 contains 16 residues. V dropped 2 bases and J dropped 0; count of bases not matched to a gene: 4. CDR1 and CDR2 (germline): MNHEY, SVGAGI. The CDR3 nucleotides read TGTGCCAGCAGTTACACACTAGCGGGGAGCTCCTACGAGCAGTACTTC. Its translation is CASSYTLAGSSYEQYF.

V and J are TRBV4-1 and TRBJ2-2; D perhaps matches TRBD2 (7 bases). Germline loops: CDR1 MGHRA, CDR2 YSYEKL. Trimming took off 0 bases at V and 5 bases at J, with 10 bases between the two ends. This CDR3 region has 15 residues. The CDR3 DNA is TGCGCCAGCAGCCAAGAACAGGGAGGGACCGGGGAGCTGTTTTTT. It is translated as CASSQEQGGTGELFF.

The CDR3 coding sequence is TGTGCCAGCAGCTTGGGCGGGTTGGCGGGTGAAAAACTGTTTTTT. It yields the protein CASSLGGLAGEKLFF. V and J are TRBV5-4 and TRBJ1-4; the D is unclear. The CDR3 has 15 residues. With 0 bases removed from V and 7 bases from J, the gap between germline ends came to 13 bases. Germline V lookup: CDR1 SGHNT, CDR2 YYREEE (reference sequence).

In its sample, this clone was seen many times. Additional DNA sequences in this sample encode the identical CDR3. The gene calls are TRBV5-8 and TRBJ1-3, with a weak D call TRBD1 (5 bases). The V end lost 2 bases, the J end lost 0 bases, and 6 bases lay between the germline ends. This CDR3 is 14 amino acids long. Germline values: CDR1 SGHTS, CDR2 YDEGEE. CDR3 sequence: CASSFQGSGNTIYF. CDR3 bases: TGTGCCAGCAGCTTCCAGGGCTCTGGAAACACCATATATTTT.

This sequence joins TRBV24-1 and TRBJ2-2; possibly TRBD1 for D (6 bases). Trimming stripped 8 bases from V and 2 bases from J, with 20 bases between. This CDR3 is 17 amino acids long. From germline, CDR1 is KGHDR and CDR2 SFDVKD. The CDR3 bases are TGTGCCACCACCTCCTATCAAGGGACATCAAACACCGGGGAGCTGTTTTTT. This translates into CATTSYQGTSNTGELFF.

V gene TRBV18 combines with J gene TRBJ1-1, with 9 positions matching TRBD1. J was trimmed by 1 base and V by 1 base; bases with no gene match: 1. This CDR3 comprises 15 residues. CDR1 is KGHSH and CDR2 is LQKENI in the germline V gene. CDR3 in amino acids: CASSPRGQGNTEAFF. For the CDR3, the DNA is TGTGCCAGCTCACCACGGGGACAGGGGAACACTGAAGCTTTCTTT.

CDR3 sequence: CASRSTGFYGYTF. The CDR3 DNA follows: TGTGCCAGCAGATCGACAGGATTCTATGGCTACACCTTC. The V and J genes are TRBV12-3 or TRBV12-4 and TRBJ1-2; a weak D match, TRBD1 (6 bases). V lost 6 bases, J lost 4 bases, and 12 bases lay in between. The CDR3 covers 13 residues.

This clone has a single count. The gene calls are TRBV3-1 (or the pseudogene TRBV3-2) and TRBJ1-2, with D possibly being TRBD1 (5 bases). Per the germline V gene, CDR1 is LGHDT and CDR2 is YNNKEL (reference sequence). This CDR3 region has 14 residues. Between the trimmed V and J ends, which lost 4 bases and 5 bases, there was a span of 14 bases. This CDR3 is CASSPSTTAYGYTF. The CDR3 DNA is TGTGCCAGCAGCCCTTCTACGACAGCTTATGGCTACACCTTC.